This is a list of T cell receptor beta chains from one sample in a study of blood T cell repertoires in COVID-19. TCRdb's copy holds only in-frame clones and misses some; the assay was immunoSEQ multiplex PCR. Of around 170,000 clones in the sample, approximately 80% were seen once. Sequenced input: PBMCs or T cells enriched from blood (not recorded which). Receptor source: a man between 60 and 70 years old who had been exposed to COVID-19. CDR3s include the opening cysteine and the closing phenylalanine or tryptophan. Fields, in order: CDR3 length, clone size, J gene, V gene, D gene, CDR3 DNA, CDR3 protein. D genes are given only for firm matches. Clone size is stated in some rows and not others, as once, few, many or a class when expanded.

15	.	TRBJ2-7	TRBV5-1	TRBD1	TGCGCCAGCAGCTTGGCAGGGACAGGAGCCTACGAGCAGTACTTC	CASSLAGTGAYEQYF
12	few	TRBJ2-1	TRBV30	.	TGTGCCTGGAGTGTAACGGGGAATGAGCAGTTCTTC	CAWSVTGNEQFF
14	.	TRBJ1-3	TRBV21-1	.	TGTGCCAGCAGCAATACAGGGTCTGGAAACACCATATATTTT	CASSNTGSGNTIYF
14	.	TRBJ2-3	TRBV6-4	TRBD1	TGTGCCAGCAGTGCGGGACAGGAGACAGATACGCAGTATTTT	CASSAGQETDTQYF
16	.	TRBJ1-2	TRBV5-4	.	TGTGCCAGCAGCTCTTTTGCGGGGGCCGCTAACTATGGCTACACCTTC	CASSSFAGAANYGYTF
16	once	TRBJ1-2	TRBV24-1	.	TGTGCCACCAGTCCTGAGGGCCCCGACCTTAACTATGGCTACACCTTC	CATSPEGPDLNYGYTF
15	.	TRBJ1-2	TRBV27	.	TGTGCCAGCAGTTTAATGCCGGGAATATCCTATGGCTACACCTTC	CASSLMPGISYGYTF
17	.	TRBJ1-6	TRBV6-4	.	TGTGCCAACAATAATCATTGGTTGGGGGCGGTTGGTTCACCCCTCCACTTT	CANNNHWLGAVGSPLHF
15	.	TRBJ2-1	TRBV9	TRBD2	TGTGCCAGCAGCGTTGGACTAGCGGGAGAGGATGAGCAGTTCTTC	CASSVGLAGEDEQFF
14	once	TRBJ2-7	TRBV15	TRBD2	TGTGCCACCAGCAGAGGGGGTAGCGGGACCGAGCAGTACTTC	CATSRGGSGTEQYF
13	.	TRBJ1-5	TRBV29-1	.	TGCAGCGCCAGGGCGGATCGACAAGGCCCCCAGCATTTT	CSARADRQGPQHF
16	once	TRBJ2-6	TRBV6-4	.	TGTGCCAGCAGTGACTCCCCAGGATCTGGGGCCAACGTCCTGACTTTC	CASSDSPGSGANVLTF
14	.	TRBJ1-4	TRBV7-9	.	TGTGCCAGCAGCTTGGGGCACACTAATGAAAAACTGTTTTTT	CASSLGHTNEKLFF
12	.	TRBJ1-5	TRBV24-1	.	TGTGCCGCCAAGGGAGTGGATCAGCCCCAGCATTTT	CAAKGVDQPQHF
14	few	TRBJ1-2	TRBV28	TRBD1	TGTGCCAGCACCCGAGACAGGGGGAGGTTCGGCTACACCTTC	CASTRDRGRFGYTF
14	.	TRBJ1-1	TRBV30	.	TGTGCCTGGAGTGTGTGGGGGGGAAACACTGAAGCTTTCTTT	CAWSVWGGNTEAFF
15	.	TRBJ2-5	TRBV27	TRBD2	TGTGCCAGCAGTTGGGCTAGCGGGAGTGGGGAGACCCAGTACTTC	CASSWASGSGETQYF
14	.	TRBJ2-3	TRBV10-3	TRBD2	TGTGCCATCAGTGAGTCGCGGGGGGCAGATACGCAGTATTTT	CAISESRGADTQYF
14	.	TRBJ2-1	TRBV29-1	TRBD2	TGCAGCGCAAGCGGGGGGAGGCGATACAATGAGCAGTTCTTC	CSASGGRRYNEQFF
19	.	TRBJ2-1	TRBV7-3	TRBD2	TGTGCCAGCAGCCCAAGGGGACTAGCGGGAGGTGCCCCCTACAATGAGCAGTTCTTC	CASSPRGLAGGAPYNEQFF
15	few	TRBJ1-4	TRBV2	.	TGTGCCAGCAGTGAACCGCTCGGGATTAATGAAAAACTGTTTTTT	CASSEPLGINEKLFF
13	.	TRBJ1-5	TRBV15	.	TGTGCCACCAGGGACATCTTCAATCAGCCCCAGCATTTT	CATRDIFNQPQHF
14	few	TRBJ2-3	TRBV11-2	TRBD2	TGTGCCAGCAGCTCAGGACTAGCAGCAGATACGCAGTATTTT	CASSSGLAADTQYF
15	once	TRBJ2-5	TRBV2	TRBD1	TGTGCCAGCAGTGAAGCTGGGACAGGGGTAAAGACCCAGTACTTC	CASSEAGTGVKTQYF
14	.	TRBJ2-3	TRBV11-3	.	TGTGCCAGCAGCTTAGACCGGAGCACAGATACGCAGTATTTT	CASSLDRSTDTQYF
17	many	TRBJ2-3	TRBV4-1	.	TGCGCCAGCAGCCAAGGTGAGCGGCCCTCAAGCACAGATACGCAGTATTTT	CASSQGERPSSTDTQYF
13	.	TRBJ1-2	TRBV2	.	TGTGCCAGCAGTGAGACAGCTAACTATGGCTACACCTTC	CASSETANYGYTF
18	.	TRBJ1-1	TRBV5-8	TRBD1	TGTGCCAGCCCGTTTTCTGTTGGGGGGACAGGCATGAACACTGAAGCTTTCTTT	CASPFSVGGTGMNTEAFF
11	.	TRBJ1-2	TRBV5-1	TRBD1	TGCGCCAGCAGCTCTCGGACAGGATCGGCCTTC	CASSSRTGSAF
16	.	TRBJ2-3	TRBV27	.	TGTGCCAGCAGTGGACACCTTAGCGGAAACACAGATACGCAGTATTTT	CASSGHLSGNTDTQYF
15	.	TRBJ2-7	TRBV6-5	TRBD2	TGTGCCAGCAGTTACGGAGCGGGAGGGCCCGTCGAGCAGTACTTC	CASSYGAGGPVEQYF
16	.	TRBJ2-1	TRBV7-9	TRBD1	TGTGCCAGCAGCTTAGCACGACAGGGTCGCTACAATGAGCAGTTCTTC	CASSLARQGRYNEQFF
18	once	TRBJ2-5	TRBV9	TRBD2	TGTGCCAGCAGCGTAGATTTCGGGCTAGCGGGAGGGTTGGAGACCCAGTACTTC	CASSVDFGLAGGLETQYF
13	.	TRBJ2-5	TRBV13	.	TGTGCCAGCAGCTTGTATAATCAAGAGACCCAGTACTTC	CASSLYNQETQYF
14	.	TRBJ2-7	TRBV5-1	.	TGCGCCAGCAGCTTGGTTCGCGTAGACTACGAGCAGTACTTC	CASSLVRVDYEQYF
13	.	TRBJ1-2	TRBV12-3/TRBV12-4	TRBD1	TGTGCCAGCAGTTTAGGACAGGGCTACGGCTACACCTTC	CASSLGQGYGYTF
13	once	TRBJ1-3	TRBV19	.	TGTGCCAGTTCGGAAGGGGCCAGGAACACCATATATTTT	CASSEGARNTIYF
13	.	TRBJ1-1	TRBV3-1/TRBV3-2	.	TGTGCCAGCAGCCAGGGCCCCCCCCGTGAAGCTTTCTTT	CASSQGPPREAFF
17	.	TRBJ2-5	TRBV11-3	TRBD2	TGTGCCAGCAGCCGCGGGCTAAGGCGGGGGGCCCAAGAGACCCAGTACTTC	CASSRGLRRGAQETQYF
15	.	TRBJ1-5	TRBV7-9	TRBD1	TGTGCCAGCAGCCAGACAGGGTCCAGTTATCAGCCCCAGCATTTT	CASSQTGSSYQPQHF
15	few	TRBJ1-4	TRBV19	.	TGTGCCAGTAGTATCGGGAGGACGGTTTTTGAAAAACTGTTTTTT	CASSIGRTVFEKLFF
14	.	TRBJ1-2	TRBV28	.	TGTGCCAGCAGTTTCGTAGGGGGGGCGAATGGCTACACCTTC	CASSFVGGANGYTF
15	.	TRBJ2-3	TRBV3-1/TRBV3-2	TRBD2	TGTGCCAGCAGCCAAGTTAGCGGGAGCGCAGATACGCAGTATTTT	CASSQVSGSADTQYF
16	few	TRBJ2-6	TRBV4-3	.	TGCGCCAGCAGCCAGCTAGTTTACTCTGGGGCCAACGTCCTGACTTTC	CASSQLVYSGANVLTF
15	few	TRBJ1-2	TRBV5-1	TRBD1	TGCGCCAGCAGCCCACGACAGGGGGTTAACTATGGCTACACCTTC	CASSPRQGVNYGYTF
15	many	TRBJ1-2	TRBV19	TRBD1	TGTGCCAGTAGTATAAGAGGGACAGCTAACTATGGCTACACCTTC	CASSIRGTANYGYTF